This paragraph covers one T cell receptor (beta chain) sequence. The antigen is not known. Sample treatment: 19 received Ad26.COV2.S at low or high dose, single or two shots; about 5 received placebo; per-sample allocation not given. Sample collection was performed on day 63 after the first vaccine or placebo injection. In Boston, the donor was an adult between 18-55 years of age. Ad26.COV2.S expressed prefusion-stabilized spike from the original Wuhan strain. This specimen belongs to a study of Ad26.COV2.S vaccination and SARS-CoV-2 variants. Overall study: Donor was in the COV1001 Ad26.COV2.S trial arm. Study outcomes and limitations: People who got the vaccine or the placebo had similar non-spike TCR breadth.

The assay was immunoSEQ multiplex PCR, and TCRdb's table has in-frame clones only and misses some. The profile shows hundreds of thousands of clones, about 88% of them singletons. The length of the CDR3 is 19 residues. The chain carries TRBV21-1 and TRBJ2-4; the table calls TRBD1, which could not be checked here. TRBV21-1 is labeled a pseudogene. Sample: peripheral blood, taken in a trial of Ad26.COV2.S vaccine versus placebo. The TCR comes from a person aged 18-65 years who received the Ad26.COV2.S COVID-19 vaccine or a placebo. CDR3 in amino acids: CASSKGRATGALAKNIQYF. CDR3 DNA sequence: TGTGCCAGCAGCAAAGGGAGGGCAACAGGGGCCCTAGCCAAAAACATTCAGTACTTC.